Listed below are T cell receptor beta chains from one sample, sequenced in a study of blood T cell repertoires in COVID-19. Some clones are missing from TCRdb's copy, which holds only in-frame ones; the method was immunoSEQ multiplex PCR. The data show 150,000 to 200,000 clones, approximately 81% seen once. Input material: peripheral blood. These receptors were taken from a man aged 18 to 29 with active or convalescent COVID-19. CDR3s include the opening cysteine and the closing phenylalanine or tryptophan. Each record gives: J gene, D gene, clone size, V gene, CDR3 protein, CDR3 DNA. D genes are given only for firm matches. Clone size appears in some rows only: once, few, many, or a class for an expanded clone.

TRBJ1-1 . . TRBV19 CASSMMGAYSTEAFF TGTGCCAGTAGTATGATGGGGGCTTATAGCACTGAAGCTTTCTTT
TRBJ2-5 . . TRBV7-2 CASSLLGGRETQYF TGTGCCAGCAGCTTATTGGGGGGGCGGGAGACCCAGTACTTC
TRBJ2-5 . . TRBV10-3 CAISDTGLSEGETQYF TGTGCCATCAGTGACACGGGGCTTTCGGAGGGAGAGACCCAGTACTTC
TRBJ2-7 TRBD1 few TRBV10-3 CATGGQGAMGYEQYF TGTGCCACGGGGGGACAGGGGGCCATGGGCTACGAGCAGTACTTC
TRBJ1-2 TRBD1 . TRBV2 CASSVGTAWGGYTF TGTGCCAGCAGTGTTGGGACAGCGTGGGGTGGCTACACCTTC
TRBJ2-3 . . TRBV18 CASSPGLIVGGTDTQYF TGTGCCAGCTCACCGGGGCTAATCGTCGGAGGCACAGATACGCAGTATTTT
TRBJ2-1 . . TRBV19 CASSIGEFYNEQFF TGTGCCAGTTCCATCGGGGAGTTCTACAATGAGCAGTTCTTC
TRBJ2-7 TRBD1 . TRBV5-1 CASSLASGTASYEQYF TGCGCCAGCAGCTTGGCCTCCGGGACAGCCTCCTACGAGCAGTACTTC
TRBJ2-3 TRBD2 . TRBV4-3 CASSQVASGSTDTQYF TGCGCCAGCAGCCAAGTGGCTAGCGGAAGCACAGATACGCAGTATTTT
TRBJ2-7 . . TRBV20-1 CSAFSGDEQYF TGCAGTGCTTTCTCAGGGGACGAGCAGTACTTC
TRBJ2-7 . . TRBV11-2 CASSLGITRVHEQYF TGTGCCAGCAGCTTAGGTATTACTAGAGTTCACGAGCAGTACTTC
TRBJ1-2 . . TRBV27 CASSPAGAGNGYTF TGTGCCAGCAGCCCTGCCGGGGCGGGGAATGGCTACACCTTC
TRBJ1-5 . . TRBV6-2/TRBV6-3 CASSTTRRGNQPQHF TGTGCCAGCAGTACCACGAGGCGTGGCAATCAGCCCCAGCATTTT
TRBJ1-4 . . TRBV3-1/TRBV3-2 CASSQDRQGFKEKLFF TGTGCCAGCAGCCAAGATCGTCAGGGGTTTAAGGAAAAACTGTTTTTT
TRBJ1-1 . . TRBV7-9 CASSLLDMNTEAFF TGTGCCAGCAGCCTCTTAGATATGAACACTGAAGCTTTCTTT
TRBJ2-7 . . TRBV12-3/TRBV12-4 CASSFFPGEQYF TGTGCCAGCAGTTTCTTCCCCGGCGAGCAGTACTTC
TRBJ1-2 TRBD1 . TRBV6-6 CASSPLSLGGQKYGYTF TGTGCCAGCAGTCCACTCAGCCTTGGGGGACAGAAATATGGCTACACCTTC
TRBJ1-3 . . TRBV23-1 CASSQSEGASGNTIYF TGCGCCAGCAGTCAATCGGAGGGCGCTTCTGGAAACACCATATATTTT
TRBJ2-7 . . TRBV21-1 CARDTPGEGDGRYEQYF TGTGCCAGGGATACACCAGGGGAAGGGGATGGGCGCTACGAGCAGTACTTC
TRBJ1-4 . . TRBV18 CASSPSGRGSEKLFF TGTGCCAGCTCACCAAGCGGCAGGGGTAGTGAAAAACTGTTTTTT
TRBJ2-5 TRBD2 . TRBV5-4 CASTPGEGRWETQYF TGTGCCAGCACCCCCGGGGAGGGCAGATGGGAGACCCAGTACTTC
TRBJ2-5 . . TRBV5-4 CASSFSQGRQETQYF TGTGCCAGCAGCTTTTCGCAGGGGCGACAAGAGACCCAGTACTTC
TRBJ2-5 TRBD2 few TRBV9 CASSPSPPGLAGRIQETQYF TGTGCCAGCAGCCCATCCCCCCCGGGACTAGCGGGAAGGATCCAAGAGACCCAGTACTTC
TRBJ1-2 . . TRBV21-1 CASSKFGRVNYGYTF TGTGCCAGCAGCAAATTTGGCAGGGTGAACTATGGCTACACCTTC
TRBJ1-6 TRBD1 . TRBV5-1 CASSLRGQGNSPLHF TGCGCCAGCAGCTTGAGGGGACAGGGGAATTCACCCCTCCACTTT
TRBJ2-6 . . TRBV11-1 CASSLNRAGANVLTF TGTGCCAGCAGCTTAAACAGGGCTGGGGCCAACGTCCTGACTTTC
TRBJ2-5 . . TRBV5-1 CASSPRTAHQETQYF TGCGCCAGCAGCCCGAGGACAGCACACCAAGAGACCCAGTACTTC
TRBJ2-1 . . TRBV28 CASRQGPNNEQFF TGTGCCAGCAGGCAGGGGCCAAACAATGAGCAGTTCTTC
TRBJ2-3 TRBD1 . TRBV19 CASSRGFGTGSTDTQYF TGTGCCAGTAGTAGAGGATTCGGGACAGGGAGCACAGATACGCAGTATTTT
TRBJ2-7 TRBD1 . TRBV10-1 CASSEGQASYEQYF TGCGCCAGCAGTGAGGGACAGGCCTCCTACGAGCAGTACTTC